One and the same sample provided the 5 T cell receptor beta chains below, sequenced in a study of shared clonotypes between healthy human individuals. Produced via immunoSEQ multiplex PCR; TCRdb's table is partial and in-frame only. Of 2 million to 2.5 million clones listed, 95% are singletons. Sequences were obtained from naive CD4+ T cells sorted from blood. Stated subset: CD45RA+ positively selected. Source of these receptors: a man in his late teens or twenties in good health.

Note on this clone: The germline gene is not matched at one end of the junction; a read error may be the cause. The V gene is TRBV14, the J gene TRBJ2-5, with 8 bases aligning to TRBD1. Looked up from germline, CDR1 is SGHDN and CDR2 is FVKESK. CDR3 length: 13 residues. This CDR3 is CASSQGVADRVNF. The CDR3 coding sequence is TGTGCCAGCAGCCAAGGGGTCGCGGACAGGGTTAACTTC.

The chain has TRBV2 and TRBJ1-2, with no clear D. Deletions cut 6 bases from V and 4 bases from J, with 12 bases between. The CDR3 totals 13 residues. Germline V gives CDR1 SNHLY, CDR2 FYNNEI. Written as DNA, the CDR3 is TGTGCCAGCAGCCCCCGGGGTGCCTATGGCTACACCTTC. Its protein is CASSPRGAYGYTF.

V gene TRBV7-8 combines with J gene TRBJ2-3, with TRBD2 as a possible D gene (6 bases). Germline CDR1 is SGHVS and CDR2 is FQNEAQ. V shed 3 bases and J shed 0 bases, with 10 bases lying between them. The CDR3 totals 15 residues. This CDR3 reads CASSFSGGSTDTQYF. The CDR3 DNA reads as TGTGCCAGCAGCTTTAGTGGAGGGAGCACAGATACGCAGTATTTT.

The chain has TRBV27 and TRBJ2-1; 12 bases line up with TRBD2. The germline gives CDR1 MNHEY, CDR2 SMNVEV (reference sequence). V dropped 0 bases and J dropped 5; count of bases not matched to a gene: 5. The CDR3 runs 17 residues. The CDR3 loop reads CASSLSPRLAGDNEQFF. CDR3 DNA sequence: TGTGCCAGCAGTTTATCCCCCCGACTAGCGGGGGACAATGAGCAGTTCTTC.

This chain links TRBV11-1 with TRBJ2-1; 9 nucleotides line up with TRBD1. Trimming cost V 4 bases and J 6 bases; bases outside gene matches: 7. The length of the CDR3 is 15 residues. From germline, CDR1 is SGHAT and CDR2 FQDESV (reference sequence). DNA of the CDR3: TGTGCCAGCAGCTCGGTTACAGGGGGCCCCAATGAGCAGTTCTTC. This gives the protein CASSSVTGGPNEQFF.